Sequencing of this T cell receptor beta chain was carried out in a study of T-cell reconstitution after alpha-beta-depleted transplantation in children. Whole-study findings and limits: Some patients owed their high day-60 TCRbeta diversity to surviving recipient T cells and thymic progenitors. Reports say that about two months after transplant, the alpha-beta T cells came out of several hundred graft clones that had expanded. T-cell counts and diversity at one year following transplant were attributed mainly to newly produced T cells.

In its sample, this clonotype was seen a few times. Its antigen is not known. In germline, CDR1 is SGHKS, CDR2 YYEKEE (reference sequence). The J segment lost 0 bases and the V segment lost 7 bases, leaving 8 bases of the junction unmatched. This CDR3 comprises 17 residues. As it was prepared, the TCRbeta library received unique molecular identifiers. TCRdb re-called the PCR reads through MiXCR, storing one row per CDR3 protein. The sample consists of 530,000 or so distinct CDR3 sequences, 20% to 30% of them appearing once. The chain employs TRBV5-5 and TRBJ2-1; 12 nucleotides align to TRBD2. The clonotype originates from a boy under two years old with Wiskott-Aldrich syndrome, due to receive a stem cell transplant. Material: PBMCs, obtained before TCRalphabeta/CD19-depleted stem cell transplant. The CDR3 reads CASYWLAGGSSYNEQFF. The CDR3, as DNA: TGTGCCAGCTATTGGCTAGCGGGAGGGAGCTCCTACAATGAGCAGTTCTTC.